This TCR beta chain was found in a study of T cells after yellow fever vaccination. The germline V gene encodes CDR1 MNHEY and CDR2 SVGAGI. V lost 2 bases to trimming and J lost 5 bases; unmatched junction nucleotides: 2. This CDR3 is built from 13 residues. As concerns this clonotype: Its antigen is unidentified.

The study, taken as a whole, reports: Bulk-population clonotypes that are abundant could appear as contaminants in FACS-sorted repertoires. Peaking faster, on day 5 versus 15, the secondary response was nonetheless weaker. After the booster, 95% to 98% of CD4 and more than 75% of CD8 primary-response clones were re-detected.

Researchers made TCR cDNA using 5'RACE template switching, and this step added a universal primer site and UMIs. TCRdb reprocessed the 5' RACE reads with MiXCR, giving one entry per CDR3 protein. This sample has some 150,000 distinct CDR3 sequences; roughly 11% occur once, and the top ten carry 36%. The J gene is TRBJ2-7, the V gene TRBV6-5; 8 bases match TRBD1. This clonotype was obtained from a young man who received the YFV17D yellow fever vaccine. This specimen consisted of CD8+ T cells sorted from PBMCs, obtained 15 days after the yellow fever booster vaccination. CDR3 in amino acids: CASSYTDRDEQYF. The CDR3 bases are TGTGCCAGCAGTTACACGGACAGGGACGAGCAGTACTTC.